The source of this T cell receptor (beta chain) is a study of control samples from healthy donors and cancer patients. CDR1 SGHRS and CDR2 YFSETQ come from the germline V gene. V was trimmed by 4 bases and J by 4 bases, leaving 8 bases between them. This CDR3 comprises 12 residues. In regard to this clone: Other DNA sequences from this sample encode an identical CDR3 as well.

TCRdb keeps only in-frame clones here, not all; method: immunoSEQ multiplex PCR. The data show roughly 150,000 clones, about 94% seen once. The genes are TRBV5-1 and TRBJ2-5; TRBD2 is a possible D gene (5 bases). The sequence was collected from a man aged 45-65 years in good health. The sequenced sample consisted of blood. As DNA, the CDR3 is TGCGCCAGCAGCCCCGAGGGAGAGACCCAGTACTTC. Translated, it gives CASSPEGETQYF.